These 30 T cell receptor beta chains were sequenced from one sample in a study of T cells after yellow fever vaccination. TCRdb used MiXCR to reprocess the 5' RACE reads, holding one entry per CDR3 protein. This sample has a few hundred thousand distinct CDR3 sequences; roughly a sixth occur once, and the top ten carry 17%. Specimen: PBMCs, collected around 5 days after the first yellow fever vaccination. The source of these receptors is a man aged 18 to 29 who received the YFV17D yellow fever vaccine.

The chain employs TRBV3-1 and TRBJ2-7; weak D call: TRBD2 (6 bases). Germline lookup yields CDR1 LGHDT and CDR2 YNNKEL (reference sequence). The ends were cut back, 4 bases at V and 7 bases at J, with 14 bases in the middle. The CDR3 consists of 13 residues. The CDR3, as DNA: TGTGCCAGCAGCCTGGGACGGAGGGGAGAGCAGTACTTC. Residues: CASSLGRRGEQYF.

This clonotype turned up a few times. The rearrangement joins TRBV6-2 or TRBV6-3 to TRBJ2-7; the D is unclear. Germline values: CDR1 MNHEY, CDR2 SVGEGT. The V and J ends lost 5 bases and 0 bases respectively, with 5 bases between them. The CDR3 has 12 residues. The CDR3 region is CASSESSYEQYV. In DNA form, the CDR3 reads TGTGCCAGCAGTGAGAGCTCCTACGAGCAGTACGTC.

The CDR3 sequence is CASSLGTVYTGELFF. The CDR3, as DNA: TGTGCCAGCAGCTTAGGGACAGTATACACCGGGGAGCTGTTTTTT. The chain employs TRBV7-6 and TRBJ2-2, with a tentative D call TRBD1 (6 bases). CDR3 length: 15 amino acids. Per germline, CDR1 SGHVS and CDR2 FNYEAQ. Trimming took 1 base from V and 3 from J, leaving 9 bases between them. The full variable domain, with the rest looked up from reference TRBV7-6 and TRBJ2-2, is GAGVSQSPRYKVTKRGQDVALRCDPISGHVSLYWYRQALGQGPEFLTYFNYEAQQDKSGLPNDRFSAERPEGSISTLTIQRTEQRDSAMYRCASSLGTVYTGELFFGEGSRLTVL.

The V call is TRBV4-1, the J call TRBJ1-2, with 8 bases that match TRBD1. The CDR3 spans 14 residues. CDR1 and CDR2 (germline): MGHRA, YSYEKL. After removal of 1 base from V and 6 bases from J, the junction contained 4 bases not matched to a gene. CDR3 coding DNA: TGCGCCAGCAGCCAAGCGGGACAGGTTCATGGCTACACCTTC. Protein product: CASSQAGQVHGYTF.

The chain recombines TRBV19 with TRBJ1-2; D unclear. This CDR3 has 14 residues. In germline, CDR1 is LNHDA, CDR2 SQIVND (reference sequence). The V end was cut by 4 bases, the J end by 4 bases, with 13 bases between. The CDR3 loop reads CASSNDGRIYGYTF. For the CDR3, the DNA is TGTGCCAGTAGTAATGACGGCAGGATCTATGGCTACACCTTC. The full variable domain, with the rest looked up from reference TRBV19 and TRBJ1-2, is DGGITQSPKYLFRKEGQNVTLSCEQNLNHDAMYWYRQDPGQGLRLIYYSQIVNDFQKGDIAEGYSVSREKKESFPLTVTSAQKNPTAFYLCASSNDGRIYGYTFGSGTRLTVV.

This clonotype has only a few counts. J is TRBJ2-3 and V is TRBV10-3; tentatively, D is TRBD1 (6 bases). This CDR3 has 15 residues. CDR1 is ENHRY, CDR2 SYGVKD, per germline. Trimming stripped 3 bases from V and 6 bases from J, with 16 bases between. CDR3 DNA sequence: TGTGCCATCAGTGATGGACAGCCTGGGGCGGATACGCAGTATTTT. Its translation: CAISDGQPGADTQYF.

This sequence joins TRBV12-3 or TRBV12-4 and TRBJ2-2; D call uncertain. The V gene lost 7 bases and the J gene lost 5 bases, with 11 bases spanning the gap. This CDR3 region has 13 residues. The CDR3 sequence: CASNLFKTGELFF. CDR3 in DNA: TGTGCCAGCAACCTTTTTAAGACCGGGGAGCTGTTTTTT.

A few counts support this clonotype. The chain's CDR3 is CASSQDRRRGYTDTQYF. For the CDR3, the DNA is TGCGCCAGCAGCCAAGATCGGCGCAGGGGCTACACAGATACGCAGTATTTT. This chain joins TRBV4-3 and TRBJ2-3; D perhaps matches TRBD1 (6 bases). Trimming left V 0 bases short and J 2 bases short, with 15 bases between. The CDR3 has 17 amino acids. CDR1 LGHNA and CDR2 YSLEER come from the germline V gene.

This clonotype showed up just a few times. Here the CDR3 DNA reads TGTGCCAGCAGTTGGGGACAGGGAGACTATGGCTACACCTTC. Its protein is CASSWGQGDYGYTF. The rearrangement uses TRBV6-5 and TRBJ1-2; 9 positions match TRBD1. CDR1 and CDR2 from the germline V gene are MNHEY and SVGAGI. V shed 4 bases and J 3 bases; nucleotides not matched to a gene: 3. The CDR3 contains 14 residues.

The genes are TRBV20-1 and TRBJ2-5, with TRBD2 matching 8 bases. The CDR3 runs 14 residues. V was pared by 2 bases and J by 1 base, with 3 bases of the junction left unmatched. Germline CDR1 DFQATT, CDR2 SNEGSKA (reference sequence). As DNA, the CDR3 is TGCAGTGCTAGATTAGCGGGGCCCCAAGAGACCCAGTACTTC. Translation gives CSARLAGPQETQYF.

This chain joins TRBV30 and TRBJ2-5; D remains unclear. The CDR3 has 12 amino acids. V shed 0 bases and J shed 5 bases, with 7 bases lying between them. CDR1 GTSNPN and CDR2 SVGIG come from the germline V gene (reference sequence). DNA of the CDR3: TGTGCCTGGAGTGTACAGTATGAGACCCAGTACTTC. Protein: CAWSVQYETQYF.

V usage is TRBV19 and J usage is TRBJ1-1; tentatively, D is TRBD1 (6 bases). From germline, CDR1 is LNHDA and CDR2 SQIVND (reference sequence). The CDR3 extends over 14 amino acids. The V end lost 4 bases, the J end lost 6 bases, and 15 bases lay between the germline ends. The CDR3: CASSTPGESPEAFF. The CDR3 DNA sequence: TGTGCCAGTAGTACACCAGGGGAGTCGCCTGAAGCTTTCTTT.

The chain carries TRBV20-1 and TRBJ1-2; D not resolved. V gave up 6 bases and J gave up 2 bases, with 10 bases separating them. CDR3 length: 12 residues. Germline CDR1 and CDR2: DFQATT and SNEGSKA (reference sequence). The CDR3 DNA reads TGCAGTGCACGGCCTCGGAACTATGGCTACACCTTC. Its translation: CSARPRNYGYTF.

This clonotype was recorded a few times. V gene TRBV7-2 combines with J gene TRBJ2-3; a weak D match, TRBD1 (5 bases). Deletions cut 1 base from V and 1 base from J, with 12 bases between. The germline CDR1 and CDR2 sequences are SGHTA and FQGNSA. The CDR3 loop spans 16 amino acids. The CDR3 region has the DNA TGTGCCAGCAGCTTAGAAGGGGTCATAGGCACAGATACGCAGTATTTT. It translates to CASSLEGVIGTDTQYF.

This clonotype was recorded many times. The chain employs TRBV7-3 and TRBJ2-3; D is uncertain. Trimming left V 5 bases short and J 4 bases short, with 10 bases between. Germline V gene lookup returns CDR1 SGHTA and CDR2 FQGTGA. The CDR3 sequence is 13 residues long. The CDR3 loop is CASSPGLADTQYF. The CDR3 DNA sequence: TGTGCCAGCAGCCCCGGGCTAGCAGATACGCAGTATTTT.

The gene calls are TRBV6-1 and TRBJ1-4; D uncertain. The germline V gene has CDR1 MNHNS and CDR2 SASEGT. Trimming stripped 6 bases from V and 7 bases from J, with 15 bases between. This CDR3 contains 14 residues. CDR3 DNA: TGTGCCAGCAGGCGAACCCGGGAGAGTGAAAAACTGTTTTTT. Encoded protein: CASRRTRESEKLFF.

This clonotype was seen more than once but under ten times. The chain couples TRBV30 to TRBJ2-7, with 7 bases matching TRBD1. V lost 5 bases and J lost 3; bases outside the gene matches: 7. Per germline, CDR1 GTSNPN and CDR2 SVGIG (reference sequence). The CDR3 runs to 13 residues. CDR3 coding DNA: TGTGCCTGGTTAAGGGGGCCGAGCTACGAGCAGTACTTC. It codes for CAWLRGPSYEQYF.

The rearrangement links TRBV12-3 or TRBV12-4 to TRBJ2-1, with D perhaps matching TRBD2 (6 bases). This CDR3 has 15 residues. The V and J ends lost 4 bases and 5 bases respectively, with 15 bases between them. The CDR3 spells CASSWNWRVDNEQFF. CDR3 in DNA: TGTGCCAGCAGTTGGAATTGGAGGGTGGACAATGAGCAGTTCTTC.

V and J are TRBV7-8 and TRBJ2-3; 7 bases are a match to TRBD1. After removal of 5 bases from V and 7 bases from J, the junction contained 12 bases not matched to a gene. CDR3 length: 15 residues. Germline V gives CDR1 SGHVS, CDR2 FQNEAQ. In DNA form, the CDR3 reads TGTGCCAGCAGCCGGGACAGACTCGCCAGCAATACGCAGTATTTT. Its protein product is CASSRDRLASNTQYF. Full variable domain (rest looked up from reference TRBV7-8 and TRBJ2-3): GAGVSQSPRYKVAKRGQDVALRCDPISGHVSLFWYQQALGQGPEFLTYFQNEAQLDKSGLPSDRFFAERPEGSVSTLKIQRTQQEDSAVYLCASSRDRLASNTQYFGPGTRLTVL.

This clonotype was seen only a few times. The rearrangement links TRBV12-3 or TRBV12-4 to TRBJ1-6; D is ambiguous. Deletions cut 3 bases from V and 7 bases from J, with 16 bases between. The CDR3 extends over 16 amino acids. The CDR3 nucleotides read TGTGCCAGCAGTTTCCGGGTCCAGGTGGCCAATTCACCCCTCCACTTT. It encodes CASSFRVQVANSPLHF.

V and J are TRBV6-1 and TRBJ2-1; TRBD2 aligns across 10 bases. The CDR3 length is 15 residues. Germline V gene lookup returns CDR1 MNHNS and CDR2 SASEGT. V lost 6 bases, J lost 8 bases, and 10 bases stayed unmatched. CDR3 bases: TGTGCCAGCAGCCCAACTAGCGGGGTGGCGGATGAGCAGTTCTTC. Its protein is CASSPTSGVADEQFF.

The CDR3 region has the DNA TGTGCCAGCAGACCCAGGGAGGACTATGGCTACACCTTC. This translates into CASRPREDYGYTF. The chain is built from TRBV12-3 or TRBV12-4 and TRBJ1-2; D might be TRBD1 (5 bases). CDR3 length: 13 amino acids. V was shortened by 6 bases and J by 3 bases, with 11 bases between the two germline ends.

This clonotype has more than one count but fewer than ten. The CDR3 spells CASSFFDITDTQYF. The CDR3 DNA reads as TGTGCCAGCAGTTTTTTTGACATAACAGATACGCAGTATTTT. The rearrangement uses TRBV12-3 or TRBV12-4 and TRBJ2-3, with D uncertain. There are 14 residues in the CDR3. V was pared by 3 bases and J by 3 bases, with 10 bases between.

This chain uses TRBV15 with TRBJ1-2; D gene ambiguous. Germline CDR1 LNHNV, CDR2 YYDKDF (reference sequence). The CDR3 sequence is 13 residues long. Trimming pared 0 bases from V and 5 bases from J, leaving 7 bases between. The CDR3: CATSRDGVYGYTF. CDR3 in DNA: TGTGCCACCAGCAGAGACGGGGTTTATGGCTACACCTTC.

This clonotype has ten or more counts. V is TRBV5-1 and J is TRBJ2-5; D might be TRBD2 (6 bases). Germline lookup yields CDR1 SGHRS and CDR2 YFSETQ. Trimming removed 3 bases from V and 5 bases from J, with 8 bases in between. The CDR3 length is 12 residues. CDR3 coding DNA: TGCGCCAGCAGCTGGGGGGAGGAGACCCAGTACTTC. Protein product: CASSWGEETQYF.

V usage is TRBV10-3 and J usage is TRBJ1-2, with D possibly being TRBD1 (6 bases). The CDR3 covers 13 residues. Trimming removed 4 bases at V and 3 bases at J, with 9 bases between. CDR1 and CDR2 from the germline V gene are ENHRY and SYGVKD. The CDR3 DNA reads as TGTGCCATCAGTGCCGGGACATACTATGGCTACACCTTC. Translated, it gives CAISAGTYYGYTF.

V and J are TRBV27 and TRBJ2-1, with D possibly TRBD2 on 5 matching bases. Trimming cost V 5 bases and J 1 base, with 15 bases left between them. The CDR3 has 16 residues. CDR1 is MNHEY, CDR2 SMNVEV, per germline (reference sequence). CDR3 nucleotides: TGTGCCAGCAGTCCCTGGACTGCCATGTCCTACAATGAGCAGTTCTTC. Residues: CASSPWTAMSYNEQFF.

The CDR3 DNA reads as TGTGCCAGCAGCTACACCCGGGACAGGGGATTCGATGAGCAGTTCTTC. Protein sequence: CASSYTRDRGFDEQFF. V and J are TRBV7-9 and TRBJ2-1, with 10 bases lining up with TRBD1. Trimming cost V 4 bases and J 8 bases; bases outside gene matches: 11. Germline assignment: CDR1 SEHNR and CDR2 FQNEAQ (reference sequence). This CDR3 has 16 residues.

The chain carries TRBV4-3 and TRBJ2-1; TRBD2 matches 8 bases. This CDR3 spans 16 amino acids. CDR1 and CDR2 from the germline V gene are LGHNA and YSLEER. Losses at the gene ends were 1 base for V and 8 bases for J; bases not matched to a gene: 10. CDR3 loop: CASSQGRGGPVYEQFF. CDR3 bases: TGCGCCAGCAGCCAAGGTCGGGGGGGGCCGGTTTATGAGCAGTTCTTC.

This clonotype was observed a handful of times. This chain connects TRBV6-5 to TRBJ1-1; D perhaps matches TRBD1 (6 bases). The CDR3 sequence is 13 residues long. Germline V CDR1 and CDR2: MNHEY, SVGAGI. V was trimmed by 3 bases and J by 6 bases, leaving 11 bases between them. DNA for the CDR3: TGTGCCAGCAGTTATGGGGGGGCCTCTGAAGCTTTCTTT. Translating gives CASSYGGASEAFF.